The 25 T cell receptor beta chains below were found in one sample sequenced in a study of shared clonotypes between healthy human individuals (TCRdb year 2020). CD8 naive samples were obtained by positive selection for CCR7 among CD45RO-negative cells, yielding a CD45RA+CCR7+ population from which TemRA cells were excluded. Receptors were amplified or captured by the immunoSEQ multiplex PCR assay. TCRdb's version of the immuneACCESS table is confined to in-frame rearrangements and falls short of the full clone set. An unresolved V gene accounts for under half of the shortfall where checked; the remainder is of unknown origin. The sample profile shows just over 2,000,000 clones; around 96% of them were found once. Approximately 1.2% of the sample is taken by the ten largest. Sample: naive CD8+ T cells sorted from blood. According to the study, the label for this sample's cell subset or site signals: CD45RA+CCR7+. Receptor source: a man younger than 30 in good health.

The chain carries TRBV4-1 and TRBJ2-5; D might be TRBD1 (6 bases). Trimming pared 2 bases from V and 4 bases from J, leaving 11 bases between. The length of the CDR3 is 14 residues. CDR1 and CDR2 from the germline V gene are MGHRA and YSYEKL. CDR3 nucleotide sequence: TGCGCCAGCAGCCAACTTACAGGGTCAGAGACCCAGTACTTC. Its protein product is CASSQLTGSETQYF.

V and J are TRBV6-1 and TRBJ1-2, with 10 bases aligning to TRBD1. The CDR3 covers 16 residues. The germline V gene has CDR1 MNHNS and CDR2 SASEGT. Germline trimming cut 1 base from V and 8 bases from J; bases unmatched to any gene: 10. DNA for the CDR3: TGTGCCAGCAGTGAAGTCGGGACAGGGGAATCAAGGGGCTACACCTTC. Its protein is CASSEVGTGESRGYTF.

This chain connects TRBV6-5 to TRBJ2-5; perhaps TRBD1 as D (5 bases). Trimming took off 8 bases at V and 2 bases at J, with 12 bases between the two ends. The CDR3 is 13 residues long. The V gene's germline CDR1 is MNHEY and CDR2 SVGAGI. The CDR3 region is CASARVGQETQYF. The CDR3 bases are TGTGCCAGCGCCAGGGTGGGGCAAGAGACCCAGTACTTC.

With regard to this clone: Distinct nucleotide sequences in the sample also encode this CDR3. This rearrangement joins TRBV19 to TRBJ2-7, with D possibly being TRBD2 (5 bases). This CDR3 contains 14 residues. V was shortened by 1 base and J by 0 bases, with 7 bases between the two germline ends. From germline, CDR1 is LNHDA and CDR2 SQIVND (reference sequence). The CDR3 protein is CASSIGTPSYEQYF. The CDR3 region has the DNA TGTGCCAGTAGTATAGGGACTCCCTCCTACGAGCAGTACTTC.

A remark on this clone: This sample includes further DNA sequences coding for the same CDR3. The chain couples TRBV9 to TRBJ1-5, with D tentatively TRBD1 (5 bases). Germline lookup yields CDR1 SGDLS and CDR2 YYNGEE. This CDR3 comprises 14 residues. Between the trimmed V and J ends, which lost 3 bases and 0 bases, there was a span of 7 bases. This CDR3 reads CASSAGFSNQPQHF. The CDR3 nucleotides are TGTGCCAGCAGCGCAGGGTTTAGCAATCAGCCCCAGCATTTT.

The V call is TRBV5-5, the J call TRBJ2-3; possible D gene TRBD2, 7 bases. Germline CDR1 is SGHKS and CDR2 is YYEKEE (reference sequence). Trimming removed 3 bases from V and 5 bases from J, with 13 bases in between. CDR3 length: 14 amino acids. CDR3 residues: CASSWWGGEDTQYF. In nucleotides, the CDR3 is TGTGCCAGCAGCTGGTGGGGGGGCGAAGATACGCAGTATTTT.

The genes are TRBV6-5 and TRBJ2-1; maybe TRBD2 (5 bases). Per germline, CDR1 MNHEY and CDR2 SVGAGI. The CDR3 contains 15 residues. Trimming removed 4 bases from V and 8 bases from J, with 18 bases in between. The CDR3 sequence is CASSSRTGDWDEQFF. CDR3 nucleotides: TGTGCCAGCAGTTCCCGGACTGGGGATTGGGATGAGCAGTTCTTC.

J is TRBJ2-5 and V is TRBV15; TRBD2 aligns across 9 bases. V dropped 3 bases and J dropped 5; count of bases not matched to a gene: 13. In germline, CDR1 is LNHNV, CDR2 YYDKDF (reference sequence). The CDR3 is 17 residues long. CDR3: CATSSDVVAGDAETQYF. The CDR3 DNA follows: TGTGCCACCAGCAGTGATGTTGTAGCGGGGGATGCGGAGACCCAGTACTTC.

The chain carries TRBV6-1 and TRBJ2-7; no firm D call. The CDR3 length is 14 residues. Trimming left V 10 bases short and J 3 bases short, with 19 bases between. CDR1 MNHNS and CDR2 SASEGT come from the germline V gene. Here the CDR3 reads CATSRASEDYEQYF. In DNA, the CDR3 is TGTGCCACCAGCCGGGCTTCAGAAGACTACGAGCAGTACTTC.

V is TRBV6-5 and J is TRBJ2-1; D is undetermined. V lost 6 bases, J lost 0 bases, and 3 bases lay in between. Germline values: CDR1 MNHEY, CDR2 SVGAGI. The CDR3 contains 12 residues. CDR3 nucleotides: TGTGCCAGCAGGAGCTCCTACAATGAGCAGTTCTTC. This encodes CASRSSYNEQFF.

The chain has TRBV9 and TRBJ2-2; perhaps TRBD2 as D (6 bases). Germline V gene sequence: CDR1 SGDLS, CDR2 YYNGEE. The CDR3 consists of 15 residues. Trimming took 4 bases from V and 1 from J, leaving 11 bases between them. For the CDR3, the DNA is TGTGCCAGCAGCCTATACGGGGGGAACACCGGGGAGCTGTTTTTT. Protein sequence: CASSLYGGNTGELFF.

Notes on this clone: This specimen includes other DNA sequences encoding the same CDR3. The J gene is TRBJ2-2, the V gene TRBV7-8; unclear D gene. There are 11 residues in the CDR3. CDR1 and CDR2 from the germline V gene are SGHVS and FQNEAQ. Trimming cost V 6 bases and J 5 bases, with 4 bases left between them. This CDR3 reads CASSLTGELFF. The CDR3 DNA is TGTGCCAGCAGTTTAACCGGGGAGCTGTTTTTT.

V gene TRBV2 combines with J gene TRBJ2-5; D unclear. CDR1 is SNHLY, CDR2 FYNNEI, per germline. The V end was cut by 10 bases, the J end by 1 base, with 10 bases between. CDR3 length: 12 amino acids. CDR3 sequence reads: CATSPFQETQYF. CDR3 bases: TGTGCCACCTCACCCTTCCAAGAGACCCAGTACTTC.

This chain uses TRBV4-1 with TRBJ2-2, with D maybe TRBD2 (5 bases). CDR3 size: 16 residues. Germline V gene sequence: CDR1 MGHRA, CDR2 YSYEKL. V was cut by 1 base and J by 5 bases, with 14 bases left in between. CDR3 loop: CASSQVVLSGTGELFF. The CDR3 region has the DNA TGCGCCAGCAGCCAAGTGGTCCTCTCGGGGACCGGGGAGCTGTTTTTT.

CDR3 sequence: CASSLKDRSYEQYF. CDR3 in DNA: TGTGCCAGCAGCCTAAAAGACAGGTCCTACGAGCAGTACTTC. The V and J genes are TRBV7-2 and TRBJ2-7; weak D call: TRBD1 (6 bases). With 5 bases removed from V and 1 base from J, the gap between germline ends came to 12 bases. Germline V lookup: CDR1 SGHTA, CDR2 FQGNSA. The CDR3 totals 14 residues.

About this clone: Other nucleotide sequences from this sample produce the same CDR3. The chain recombines TRBV27 with TRBJ2-7; weak D call: TRBD1 (6 bases). This CDR3 spans 13 amino acids. V gave up 5 bases and J gave up 4 bases, with 12 bases separating them. Germline-derived CDR1 and CDR2 are MNHEY and SMNVEV (reference sequence). CDR3 protein: CASSVRGGYEQYF. CDR3 coding DNA: TGTGCCAGCAGTGTCAGGGGTGGGTACGAGCAGTACTTC.

The chain has TRBV4-1 and TRBJ1-2, with D perhaps matching TRBD1 (5 bases). The CDR3 has 15 residues. Germline assignment: CDR1 MGHRA and CDR2 YSYEKL. The V end lost 0 bases, the J end lost 2 bases, and 10 bases lay between the germline ends. In nucleotides, the CDR3 is TGCGCCAGCAGCCAAGAAGTTGCAGGGAACTATGGCTACACCTTC. Translating it yields CASSQEVAGNYGYTF.

This chain links TRBV28 with TRBJ1-1, with D perhaps TRBD1 (6 bases). Germline V gene sequence: CDR1 MDHEN, CDR2 SYDVKM. Trimming removed 8 bases from V and 5 bases from J, with 15 bases in between. The CDR3 covers 13 residues. The CDR3 protein is CASQWGLQTEAFF. The CDR3 nucleotides read TGTGCCAGCCAATGGGGGCTCCAGACTGAAGCTTTCTTT.

Notes on this clone: The sample carries other DNA sequences with the same CDR3. The chain employs TRBV29-1 and TRBJ1-1; D ambiguous. In germline, CDR1 is SQVTM, CDR2 ANQGSEA. The length of the CDR3 is 11 residues. V was clipped by 4 bases and J by 3 bases, with 6 bases between them. The CDR3 protein is CSVGADTEAFF. The DNA of the CDR3 is TGCAGCGTTGGGGCAGACACTGAAGCTTTCTTT.

V and J are TRBV4-3 and TRBJ2-2; TRBD2 matches 7 bases. Trimming cost V 3 bases and J 3 bases; bases outside gene matches: 7. The V gene's germline CDR1 is LGHNA and CDR2 YSLEER. The CDR3 runs to 16 residues. CDR3 in DNA: TGCGCCAGCAGCCAGGTGGGACTAAGCGACACCGGGGAGCTGTTTTTT. It yields the protein CASSQVGLSDTGELFF.

V and J are TRBV19 and TRBJ2-5, with 7 bases matching TRBD2. CDR1 and CDR2 (germline): LNHDA, SQIVND (reference sequence). The CDR3 sequence is 15 residues long. The V and J ends lost 5 bases and 5 bases, in that order; junction bases with no gene match: 11. The CDR3 loop is CASSSLPGGYETQYF. The CDR3 nucleotides are TGTGCCAGTAGTTCCCTACCCGGGGGGTACGAGACCCAGTACTTC. Full variable domain (outside the CDR3, taken from reference TRBV19 and TRBJ2-5): DGGITQSPKYLFRKEGQNVTLSCEQNLNHDAMYWYRQDPGQGLRLIYYSQIVNDFQKGDIAEGYSVSREKKESFPLTVTSAQKNPTAFYLCASSSLPGGYETQYFGPGTRLLVL.

This clone was seen more than once but under ten times. Relative to the germline gene, one junction end is altered; a read error may explain this. This chain joins TRBV6-6 and TRBJ1-1; a weak D match, TRBD1 (5 bases). The CDR3 totals 13 residues. Germline V gene sequence: CDR1 MNHNY, CDR2 SVGAGI (reference sequence). CDR3 coding DNA: TGTGCCGGCAGTTCTGGGGGGAACACTGAAGCTTTCTTT. Translated: CAGSSGGNTEAFF.

V usage is TRBV6-6 and J usage is TRBJ1-4; D remains unclear. The CDR3 has 11 residues. The V gene's germline CDR1 is MNHNY and CDR2 SVGAGI (reference sequence). The V end lost 10 bases, the J end lost 8 bases, and 11 bases lay between the germline ends. The CDR3 region is CATTPGEKLFF. The CDR3 DNA reads as TGTGCCACGACGCCGGGGGAAAAACTGTTTTTT.

V is TRBV10-1 and J is TRBJ2-2; the D gene is possibly TRBD2 (5 bases). Germline CDR1 is WNHNN and CDR2 is SYGVQD (reference sequence). The CDR3 has 14 amino acids. Trimming cost V 6 bases and J 0 bases, with 8 bases left between them. The CDR3 DNA follows: TGCGCCAGCAGACTACTAGCGAACACCGGGGAGCTGTTTTTT. Its translation is CASRLLANTGELFF.

V and J are TRBV25-1 and TRBJ1-1, with 9 bases lining up with TRBD1. Germline V lookup: CDR1 MGHDK, CDR2 SYGVNS. The V and J ends lost 6 bases and 7 bases, in that order; junction bases with no gene match: 3. The CDR3 is 12 amino acids. CDR3 residues: CASSPGQGEAFF. Written as DNA, the CDR3 is TGTGCCAGCAGCCCGGGACAGGGTGAAGCTTTCTTT. Together with reference TRBV25-1 and TRBJ1-1, the CDR3 gives the full variable domain: EADIYQTPRYLVIGTGKKITLECSQTMGHDKMYWYQQDPGMELHLIHYSYGVNSTEKGDLSSESTVSRIRTEHFPLTLESARPSHTSQYLCASSPGQGEAFFGQGTRLTVV.